Listed here are 22 T cell receptor beta chains from one sample, sequenced in a study of T-cell reconstitution after alpha-beta-depleted transplantation in children. The TCRbeta library was prepared with unique molecular identifiers. MiXCR, applied by TCRdb to the PCR reads, yields one record per CDR3 protein. The table records about 580,000 distinct CDR3 sequences, more than 20% of them present only once. Here the sequenced sample was PBMCs, mostly from graft donor cells, taken 360 days after TCRalphabeta/CD19-depleted stem cell transplant. The receptors stem from a boy younger than two who had a stem cell transplant for acute myeloid leukemia, so the T cells may come from the graft donor.

The CDR3 DNA is TGCGCCAGCAGCTTATGGACAGGAGCGAATGAAAAACTGTTTTTT. Its translation is CASSLWTGANEKLFF. The chain couples TRBV5-1 to TRBJ1-4; 7 nucleotides line up with TRBD1. The CDR3 is 15 amino acids. With V trimmed by 2 bases and J by 5 bases, 6 bases remained unmatched. CDR1 is SGHRS and CDR2 is YFSETQ in the germline V gene.

This clonotype showed up just a few times. For the CDR3, the DNA is TGTGCCAGCAGTCCGGGGGGAGGGCACCCTAGGGAGCAGTACTTC. Amino acids: CASSPGGGHPREQYF. The V call is TRBV12-3 or TRBV12-4, the J call TRBJ2-7; TRBD2 matches 7 bases. The V segment lost 5 bases and the J segment 7 bases; nucleotides outside the gene matches: 14. The CDR3 extends over 15 amino acids.

The V gene is TRBV12-3 or TRBV12-4, the J gene TRBJ2-3; 7 nucleotides line up with TRBD1. This CDR3 comprises 15 residues. V gave up 5 bases and J gave up 3 bases; unmatched junction bases: 8. The CDR3 DNA reads TGTGCCAGCAGTCAAACGGGACAGACTACAGATACGCAGTATTTT. Amino acid sequence: CASSQTGQTTDTQYF.

Ten or more counts support this clonotype. One end of the junction is discordant with germline, which a read error may explain. This chain joins TRBV4-2 and TRBJ2-3; D might be TRBD1 (6 bases). CDR1 LGHNA and CDR2 YNFKEQ come from the germline V gene. CDR3 length equals 16 residues. CDR3 loop: CASSQEGGGGTDTQYF. The CDR3, as DNA: TGCGCCAGCAGCCAAGAAGGTGGGGGCGGTACAGATACGCAGTATTTT.

The genes are TRBV5-5 and TRBJ2-7; D unresolved. Germline-derived CDR1 and CDR2 are SGHKS and YYEKEE (reference sequence). This CDR3 has 12 residues. V gave up 7 bases and J gave up 3 bases, with 11 bases separating them. In DNA, the CDR3 is TGTGCCAGCCAAGGGCCCAGCTACGAGCAGTACGTC. It translates to CASQGPSYEQYV.

This clonotype was picked up many times. The chain couples TRBV20-1 to TRBJ2-2; possibly TRBD1 for D (5 bases). The V end lost 1 base, the J end lost 6 bases, and 9 bases lay between the germline ends. The CDR3 is 13 amino acids. Germline assignment: CDR1 DFQATT and CDR2 SNEGSKA (reference sequence). The CDR3 here is CSARAQGPGELFF. DNA of the CDR3: TGCAGTGCTAGAGCTCAGGGCCCCGGGGAGCTGTTTTTT.

This clonotype was counted at least ten times. This chain links TRBV29-1 with TRBJ2-6; 7 bases map to TRBD1. Trimming at V came to 4 bases and at J to 2 bases, leaving 5 bases not matched to a gene. CDR1 is SQVTM, CDR2 ANQGSEA, per germline. This CDR3 spans 15 amino acids. The CDR3 loop is CSVAFRGTGANVLTF. Here the CDR3 DNA reads TGCAGCGTTGCATTCAGGGGGACTGGGGCCAACGTCCTGACTTTC.

This clonotype was recorded at least ten times. This chain connects TRBV7-2 to TRBJ2-1, with a tentative D call TRBD2 (6 bases). Trimming left V 2 bases short and J 2 bases short, with 10 bases between. Germline V gene lookup returns CDR1 SGHTA and CDR2 FQGNSA. The CDR3 contains 15 residues. The CDR3 loop reads CASSLSGRPYNEQFF. For the CDR3, the DNA is TGTGCCAGCAGCTTATCGGGGAGGCCCTACAATGAGCAGTTCTTC.

This clonotype appeared many times. The CDR3, as DNA: TGCAGCGTTACCTGGGGGGCAGGCGGGAGCAATCAGCCCCAGCATTTT. It is translated as CSVTWGAGGSNQPQHF. The chain uses TRBV29-1 and TRBJ1-5; maybe TRBD1 (6 bases). Germline CDR1 SQVTM, CDR2 ANQGSEA. The CDR3 covers 16 residues. The V end lost 5 bases, the J end lost 1 base, and 18 bases lay between the germline ends. The whole variable domain, remainder taken from reference TRBV29-1 and TRBJ1-5, is SAVISQKPSRDICQRGTSLTIQCQVDSQVTMMFWYRQQPGQSLTLIATANQGSEATYESGFVIDKFPISRPNLTFSTLTVSNMSPEDSSIYLCSVTWGAGGSNQPQHFGDGTRLSIL.

The rearrangement uses TRBV6-6 and TRBJ1-1; no definite D call. Trimming removed 2 bases at V and 2 bases at J, with 6 bases between. The CDR3 is 13 amino acids. Germline lookup yields CDR1 MNHNY and CDR2 SVGAGI (reference sequence). The CDR3 loop is CASSYDINTEAFF. The DNA for the CDR3 is TGTGCCAGCAGTTACGACATCAACACTGAAGCTTTCTTT.

In this sample, this clonotype turned up a few times. The chain has TRBV28 and TRBJ1-1; D is unclear. Germline V gene lookup returns CDR1 MDHEN and CDR2 SYDVKM. Trimming pared 3 bases from V and 7 bases from J, leaving 6 bases between. There are 11 residues in the CDR3. The CDR3 coding sequence is TGTGCCAGCAGTTTCAATGTTGAAGCTTTCTTT. Residues: CASSFNVEAFF.

On this clonotype: The CDR3 does not close with the conserved phenylalanine or tryptophan, likely indicating a read error. The rearrangement uses TRBV7-2 and TRBJ2-1; 8 bases align to TRBD1. CDR3 length: 16 residues. V was pared by 4 bases and J by 3 bases, with 8 bases of the junction left unmatched. Germline V gene sequence: CDR1 SGHTA, CDR2 FQGNSA. The CDR3 loop reads CASSYTSGGHYNEQFL. The CDR3, as DNA: TGTGCCAGCAGCTATACATCAGGGGGCCACTACAATGAGCAGTTCTTG.

This chain uses TRBV4-3 with TRBJ2-1, with D possibly matching TRBD1 (5 bases). V dropped 3 bases and J dropped 3 bases, with 12 bases sitting between them. Germline CDR1 and CDR2: LGHNA and YSLEER. There are 15 residues in the CDR3. CDR3 region: CASSQASDSYNEQFF. DNA for the CDR3: TGCGCCAGCAGCCAGGCCTCCGACAGCTACAATGAGCAGTTCTTC.

In this sample, this clonotype turned up a few times. This sequence joins TRBV12-3 or TRBV12-4 and TRBJ2-3; 10 bases line up with TRBD2. V shed 4 bases, J shed 4 bases, and the junction held 5 bases outside the gene matches. The CDR3 length is 15 residues. The CDR3 loop is CASSWAGTSADTQYF. CDR3 in DNA: TGTGCCAGCAGTTGGGCCGGGACTAGCGCAGATACGCAGTATTTT.

This clonotype was detected ten times or more. V gene TRBV29-1 combines with J gene TRBJ2-5; D gene uncertain. The germline V and J ends were trimmed by 1 base and 9 bases, with 9 bases remaining between them. The CDR3 is 11 amino acids. Germline V gene sequence: CDR1 SQVTM, CDR2 ANQGSEA. Written as DNA, the CDR3 is TGCAGCGTTGAAGCCACCGGGCCCCAGTACTTC. Translation gives CSVEATGPQYF.

The rearrangement joins TRBV5-1 to TRBJ2-5; unclear D gene. The CDR3 spans 13 residues. V was trimmed by 6 bases and J by 1 base, leaving 10 bases between them. CDR1 is SGHRS, CDR2 YFSETQ, per germline. CDR3 DNA sequence: TGCGCCAGCAACCGAGGTTTCCAAGAGACCCAGTACTTC. Its translation is CASNRGFQETQYF. Variable domain in full (rest from reference TRBV5-1 and TRBJ2-5): KAGVTQTPRYLIKTRGQQVTLSCSPISGHRSVSWYQQTPGQGLQFLFEYFSETQRNKGNFPGRFSGRQFSNSRSEMNVSTLELGDSALYLCASNRGFQETQYFGPGTRLLVL.

V gene TRBV6-1 combines with J gene TRBJ1-6, with 8 bases lining up with TRBD1. Germline loops: CDR1 MNHNS, CDR2 SASEGT. With V trimmed by 4 bases and J by 7 bases, 6 bases remained unmatched. There are 15 residues in the CDR3. DNA of the CDR3: TGTGCCAGCAGTGCCCAGACAGGGGTCAATTCACCCCTCCACTTT. It is translated as CASSAQTGVNSPLHF.

The chain carries TRBV13 and TRBJ1-1; D not resolved. Germline V lookup: CDR1 PRHDT, CDR2 FYEKMQ (reference sequence). Trimming took off 5 bases at V and 8 bases at J, with 15 bases between the two ends. The CDR3 is 13 amino acids. In DNA, the CDR3 is TGTGCCAGCAGCCCGATAACACGCCCAGAAGCTTTCTTT. Its translation is CASSPITRPEAFF.

The J gene is TRBJ2-5, the V gene TRBV20-1; D is unclear. Germline loops: CDR1 DFQATT, CDR2 SNEGSKA (reference sequence). The V end was cut by 5 bases, the J end by 7 bases, with 23 bases between. The CDR3 consists of 15 residues. The CDR3 DNA reads as TGCAGTGCTCCAGGTTTGACACTTTTACCTGGGACCCAGTACTTC. As protein: CSAPGLTLLPGTQYF.

This clonotype came up many times. The chain joins TRBV20-1 to TRBJ1-2; TRBD1 matches at 7 bases. Looked up from germline, CDR1 is DFQATT and CDR2 is SNEGSKA (reference sequence). J gave up 2 bases and V 0 bases, and 3 bases lay outside the gene matches. This CDR3 is built from 14 residues. CDR3 DNA sequence: TGCAGTGCTAGAGATCCGACAGGGAACTATGGCTACACCTTC. Amino acid sequence: CSARDPTGNYGYTF.

This clonotype was detected a few times. The rearrangement links TRBV20-1 to TRBJ1-6; 7 bases line up with TRBD1. Germline CDR1 is DFQATT and CDR2 is SNEGSKA (reference sequence). J was trimmed by 0 bases and V by 6 bases; bases with no gene match: 8. There are 16 residues in the CDR3. CDR3 region: CSASGQPSSYNSPLHF. CDR3 in DNA: TGCAGTGCCTCGGGACAGCCGAGCTCCTATAATTCACCCCTCCACTTT.

This clonotype was seen ten or more times. This chain uses TRBV20-1 with TRBJ2-5, with TRBD2 identical over 10 bases. V was pared by 4 bases and J by 4 bases, with 6 bases of the junction left unmatched. The CDR3 has 14 residues. The germline CDR1 and CDR2 sequences are DFQATT and SNEGSKA (reference sequence). The CDR3 protein is CSAISGTSAETQYF. In nucleotides, the CDR3 is TGCAGTGCTATCTCCGGGACTAGCGCAGAGACCCAGTACTTC.